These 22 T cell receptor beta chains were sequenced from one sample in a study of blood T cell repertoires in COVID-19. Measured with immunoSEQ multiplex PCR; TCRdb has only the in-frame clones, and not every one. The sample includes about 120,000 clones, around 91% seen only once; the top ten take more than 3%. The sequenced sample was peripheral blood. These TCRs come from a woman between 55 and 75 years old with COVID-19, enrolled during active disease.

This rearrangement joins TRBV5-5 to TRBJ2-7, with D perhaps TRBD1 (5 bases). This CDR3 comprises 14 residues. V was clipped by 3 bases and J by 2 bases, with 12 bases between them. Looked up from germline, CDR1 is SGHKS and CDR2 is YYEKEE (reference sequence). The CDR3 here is CASSSLTVTYEQYF. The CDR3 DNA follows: TGTGCCAGCAGCTCCTTGACAGTTACCTACGAGCAGTACTTC.

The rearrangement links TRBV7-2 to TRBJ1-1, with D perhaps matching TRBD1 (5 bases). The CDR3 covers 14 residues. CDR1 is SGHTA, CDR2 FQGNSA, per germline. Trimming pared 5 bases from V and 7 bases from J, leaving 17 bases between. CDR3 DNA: TGTGCCAGCAGCCCAGGGTTAGCTATGGGTGAAGCTTTCTTT. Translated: CASSPGLAMGEAFF.

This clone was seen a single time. The CDR3 nucleotides read TGTGCCAGCCACCGGGACTACGTCTCCTACGAGCAGTACTTC. Its translation is CASHRDYVSYEQYF. V usage is TRBV2 and J usage is TRBJ2-7; TRBD2 matches at 7 bases. The CDR3 length is 14 residues. Trimming at V came to 8 bases and at J to 0 bases, leaving 7 bases not matched to a gene. In germline, CDR1 is SNHLY, CDR2 FYNNEI.

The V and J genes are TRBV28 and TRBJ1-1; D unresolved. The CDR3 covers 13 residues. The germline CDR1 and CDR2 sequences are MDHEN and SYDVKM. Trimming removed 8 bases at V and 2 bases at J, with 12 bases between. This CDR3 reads CASVLGLNTEAFF. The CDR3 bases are TGTGCCAGCGTCTTGGGCCTTAACACTGAAGCTTTCTTT.

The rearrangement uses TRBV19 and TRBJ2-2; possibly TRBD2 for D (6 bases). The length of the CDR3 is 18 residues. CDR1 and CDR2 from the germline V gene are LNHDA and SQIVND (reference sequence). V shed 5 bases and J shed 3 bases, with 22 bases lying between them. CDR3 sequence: CASSVSGLRNGDTGELFF. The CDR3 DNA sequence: TGTGCCAGTAGTGTTTCGGGACTTCGGAATGGGGACACCGGGGAGCTGTTTTTT.

The CDR3 is CASSPTSVNEQFF. The CDR3 DNA reads TGTGCCAGTAGTCCCACTAGCGTCAATGAGCAGTTCTTC. V and J are TRBV19 and TRBJ2-1, with 7 bases lining up with TRBD2. V trimming: 5 bases; J trimming: 6 bases; junction bases outside the gene matches: 4. There are 13 residues in the CDR3. Germline V lookup: CDR1 LNHDA, CDR2 SQIVND (reference sequence).

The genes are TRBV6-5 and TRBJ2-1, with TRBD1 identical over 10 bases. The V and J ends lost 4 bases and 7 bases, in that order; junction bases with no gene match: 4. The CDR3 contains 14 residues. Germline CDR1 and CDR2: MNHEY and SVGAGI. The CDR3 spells CASSWTGGRNEQFF. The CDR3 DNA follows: TGTGCCAGCAGTTGGACAGGGGGGCGGAATGAGCAGTTCTTC.

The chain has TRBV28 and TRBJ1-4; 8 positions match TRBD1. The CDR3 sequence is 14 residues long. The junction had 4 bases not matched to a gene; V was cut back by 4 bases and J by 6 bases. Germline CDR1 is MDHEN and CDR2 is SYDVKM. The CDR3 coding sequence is TGTGCCAGCAGTTCGACAGGGGATGATGAAAAACTGTTTTTT. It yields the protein CASSSTGDDEKLFF. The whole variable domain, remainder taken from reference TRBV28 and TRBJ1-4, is DVKVTQSSRYLVKRTGEKVFLECVQDMDHENMFWYRQDPGLGLRLIYFSYDVKMKEKGDIPEGYSVSREKKERFSLILESASTNQTSMYLCASSSTGDDEKLFFGSGTQLSVL.

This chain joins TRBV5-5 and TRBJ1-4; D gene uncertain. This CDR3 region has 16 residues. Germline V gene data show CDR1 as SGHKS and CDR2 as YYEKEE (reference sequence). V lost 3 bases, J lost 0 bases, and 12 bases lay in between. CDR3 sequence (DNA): TGTGCCAGCAGCTCTTGGTCGGTTGCAACTAATGAAAAACTGTTTTTT. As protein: CASSSWSVATNEKLFF.

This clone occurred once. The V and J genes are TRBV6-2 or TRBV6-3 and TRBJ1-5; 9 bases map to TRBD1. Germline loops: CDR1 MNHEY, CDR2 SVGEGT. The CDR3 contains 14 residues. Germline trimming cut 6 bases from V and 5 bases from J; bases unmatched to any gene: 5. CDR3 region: CASSQGQGYQPQHF. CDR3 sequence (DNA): TGTGCCAGCAGCCAAGGACAGGGGTATCAGCCCCAGCATTTT.

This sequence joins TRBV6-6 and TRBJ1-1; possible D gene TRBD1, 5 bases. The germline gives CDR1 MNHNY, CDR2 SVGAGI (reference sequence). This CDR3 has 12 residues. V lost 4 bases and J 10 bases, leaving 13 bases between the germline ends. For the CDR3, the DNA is TGTGCCAGCAGTTTGCAGGGCCCCGGAGCTTTCTTT. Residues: CASSLQGPGAFF.

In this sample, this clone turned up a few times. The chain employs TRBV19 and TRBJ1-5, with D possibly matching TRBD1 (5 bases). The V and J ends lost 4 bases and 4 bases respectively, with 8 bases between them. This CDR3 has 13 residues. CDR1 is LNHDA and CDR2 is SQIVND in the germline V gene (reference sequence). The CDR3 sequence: CASSTRQNQPQHF. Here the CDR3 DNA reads TGTGCCAGTAGTACCAGACAGAATCAGCCCCAGCATTTT. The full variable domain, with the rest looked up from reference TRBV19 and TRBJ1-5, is DGGITQSPKYLFRKEGQNVTLSCEQNLNHDAMYWYRQDPGQGLRLIYYSQIVNDFQKGDIAEGYSVSREKKESFPLTVTSAQKNPTAFYLCASSTRQNQPQHFGDGTRLSIL.

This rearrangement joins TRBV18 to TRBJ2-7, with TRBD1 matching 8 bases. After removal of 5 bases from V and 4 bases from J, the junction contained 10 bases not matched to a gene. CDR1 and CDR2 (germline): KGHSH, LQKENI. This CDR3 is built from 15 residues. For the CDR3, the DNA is TGTGCCAGCTCAACCGGACAGGGAACGGGATACGAGCAGTACTTC. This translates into CASSTGQGTGYEQYF.

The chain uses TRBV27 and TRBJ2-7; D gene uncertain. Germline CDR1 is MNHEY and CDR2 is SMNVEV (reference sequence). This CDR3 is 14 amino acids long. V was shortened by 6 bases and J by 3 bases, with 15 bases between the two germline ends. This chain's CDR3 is CASSSPRHIYEQYF. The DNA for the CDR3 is TGTGCCAGCAGCTCTCCCCGACACATCTACGAGCAGTACTTC.

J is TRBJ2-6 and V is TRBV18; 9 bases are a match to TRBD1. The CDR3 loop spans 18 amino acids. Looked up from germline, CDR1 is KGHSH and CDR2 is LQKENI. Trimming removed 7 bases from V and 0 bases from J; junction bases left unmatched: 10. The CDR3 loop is CASFSGQGPFSGANVLTF. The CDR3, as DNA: TGTGCCAGCTTCTCAGGACAGGGGCCATTCTCTGGGGCCAACGTCCTGACTTTC.

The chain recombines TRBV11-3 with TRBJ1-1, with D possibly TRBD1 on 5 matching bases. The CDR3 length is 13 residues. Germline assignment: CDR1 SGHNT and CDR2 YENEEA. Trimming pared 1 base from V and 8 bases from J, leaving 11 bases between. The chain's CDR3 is CASSLGQGLEAFF. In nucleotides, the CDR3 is TGTGCCAGCAGCTTAGGGCAGGGACTCGAAGCTTTCTTT. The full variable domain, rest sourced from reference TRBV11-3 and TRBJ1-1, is EAGVVQSPRYKIIEKKQPVAFWCNPISGHNTLYWYLQNLGQGPELLIRYENEEAVDDSQLPKDRFSAERLKGVDSTLKIQPAELGDSAVYLCASSLGQGLEAFFGQGTRLTVV.

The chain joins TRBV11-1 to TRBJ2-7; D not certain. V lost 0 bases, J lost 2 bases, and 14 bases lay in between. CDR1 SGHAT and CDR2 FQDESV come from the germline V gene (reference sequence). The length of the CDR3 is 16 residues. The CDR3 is CASSLAGPGLAYEQYF. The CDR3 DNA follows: TGTGCCAGCAGCTTAGCAGGTCCGGGTTTGGCCTACGAGCAGTACTTC.

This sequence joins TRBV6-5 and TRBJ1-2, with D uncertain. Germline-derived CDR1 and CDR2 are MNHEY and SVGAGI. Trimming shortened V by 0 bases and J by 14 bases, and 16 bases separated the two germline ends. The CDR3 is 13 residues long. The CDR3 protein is CASSYSPGPFPTF. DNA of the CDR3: TGTGCCAGCAGTTACTCCCCGGGTCCCTTCCCTACCTTC.

The CDR3 region has the DNA TGTGCCAGCAGCCTACAGGGGCCCTACTATGGCTACACCTTC. Translating gives CASSLQGPYYGYTF. V and J are TRBV14 and TRBJ1-2; 7 nucleotides line up with TRBD1. CDR3 length equals 14 residues. V gave up 4 bases and J gave up 3 bases; unmatched junction bases: 5. The germline V gene encodes CDR1 SGHDN and CDR2 FVKESK.

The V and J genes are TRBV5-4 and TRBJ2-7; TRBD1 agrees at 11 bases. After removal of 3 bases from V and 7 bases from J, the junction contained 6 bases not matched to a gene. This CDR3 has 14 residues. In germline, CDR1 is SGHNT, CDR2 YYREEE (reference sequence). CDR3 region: CASSSRTGGREQYF. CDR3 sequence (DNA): TGTGCCAGCAGCTCGAGGACAGGGGGCCGAGAGCAGTACTTC.

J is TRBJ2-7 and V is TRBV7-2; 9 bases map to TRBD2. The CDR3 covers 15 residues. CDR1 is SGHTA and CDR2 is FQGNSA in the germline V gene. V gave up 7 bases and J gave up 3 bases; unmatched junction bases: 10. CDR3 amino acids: CASNSLAGALYEQYF. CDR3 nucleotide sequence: TGTGCCAGCAACTCCTTAGCGGGGGCTCTCTACGAGCAGTACTTC.

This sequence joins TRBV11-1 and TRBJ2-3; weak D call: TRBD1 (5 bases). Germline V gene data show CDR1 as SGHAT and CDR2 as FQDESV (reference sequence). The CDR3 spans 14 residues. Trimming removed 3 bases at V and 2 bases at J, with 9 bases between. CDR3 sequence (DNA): TGTGCCAGCAGCTTCAGGGTTATCACAGATACGCAGTATTTT. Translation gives CASSFRVITDTQYF.